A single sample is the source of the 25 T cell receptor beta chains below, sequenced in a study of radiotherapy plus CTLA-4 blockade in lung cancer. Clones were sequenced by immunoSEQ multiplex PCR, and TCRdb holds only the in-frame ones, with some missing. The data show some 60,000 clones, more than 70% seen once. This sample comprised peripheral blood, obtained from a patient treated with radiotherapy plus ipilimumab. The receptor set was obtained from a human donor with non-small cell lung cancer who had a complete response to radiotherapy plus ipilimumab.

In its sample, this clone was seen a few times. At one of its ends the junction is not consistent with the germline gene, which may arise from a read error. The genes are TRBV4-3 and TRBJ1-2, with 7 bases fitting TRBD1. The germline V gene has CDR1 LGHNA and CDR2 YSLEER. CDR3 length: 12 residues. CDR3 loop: CASSQVQDRATF. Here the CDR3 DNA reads TGCGCCAGCAGCCAAGTCCAAGACAGGGCCACTTTC.

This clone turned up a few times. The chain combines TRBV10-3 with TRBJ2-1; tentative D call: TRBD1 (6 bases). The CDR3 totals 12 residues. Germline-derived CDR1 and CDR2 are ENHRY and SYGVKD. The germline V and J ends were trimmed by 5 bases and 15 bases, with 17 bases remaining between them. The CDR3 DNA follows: TGTGCCATCAGTCAACTGACGGGACACAGGTTCTTC. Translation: CAISQLTGHRFF.

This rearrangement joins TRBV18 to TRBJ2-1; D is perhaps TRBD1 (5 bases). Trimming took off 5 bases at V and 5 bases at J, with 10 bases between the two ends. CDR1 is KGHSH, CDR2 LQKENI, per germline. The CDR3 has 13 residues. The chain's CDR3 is CASSIKQDNEQFF. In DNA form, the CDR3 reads TGTGCCAGCTCAATCAAACAGGACAATGAGCAGTTCTTC.

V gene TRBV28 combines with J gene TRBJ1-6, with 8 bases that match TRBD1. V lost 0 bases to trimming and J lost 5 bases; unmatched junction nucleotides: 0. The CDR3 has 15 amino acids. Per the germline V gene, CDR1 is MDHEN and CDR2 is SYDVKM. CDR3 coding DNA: TGTGCCAGCAGTTTATGGACAGGGGATAATTCACCCCTCCACTTT. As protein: CASSLWTGDNSPLHF.

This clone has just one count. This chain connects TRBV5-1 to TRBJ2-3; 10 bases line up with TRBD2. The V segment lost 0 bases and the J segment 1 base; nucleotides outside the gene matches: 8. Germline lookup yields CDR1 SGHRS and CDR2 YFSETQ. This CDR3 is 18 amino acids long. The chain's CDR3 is CASSLDSSGGAGTDTQYF. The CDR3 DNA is TGCGCCAGCAGCTTGGATTCCAGCGGGGGGGCCGGCACAGATACGCAGTATTTT.

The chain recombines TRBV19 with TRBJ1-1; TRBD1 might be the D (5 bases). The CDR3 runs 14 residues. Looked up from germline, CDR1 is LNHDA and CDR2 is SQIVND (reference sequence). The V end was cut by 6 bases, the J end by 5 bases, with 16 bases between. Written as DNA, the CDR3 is TGTGCCAGTAGCGCCGGGGGGATGGTGACTGAAGCTTTCTTT. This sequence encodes CASSAGGMVTEAFF.

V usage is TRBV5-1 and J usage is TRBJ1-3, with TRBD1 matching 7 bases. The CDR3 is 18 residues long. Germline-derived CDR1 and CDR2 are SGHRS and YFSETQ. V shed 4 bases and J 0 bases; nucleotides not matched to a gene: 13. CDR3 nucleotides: TGCGCCAGCAGCCCACGGGACAGAGCGCTGTCCTCTGGAAACACCATATATTTT. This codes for CASSPRDRALSSGNTIYF. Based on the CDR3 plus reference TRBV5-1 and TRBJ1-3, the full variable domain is KAGVTQTPRYLIKTRGQQVTLSCSPISGHRSVSWYQQTPGQGLQFLFEYFSETQRNKGNFPGRFSGRQFSNSRSEMNVSTLELGDSALYLCASSPRDRALSSGNTIYFGEGSWLTVV.

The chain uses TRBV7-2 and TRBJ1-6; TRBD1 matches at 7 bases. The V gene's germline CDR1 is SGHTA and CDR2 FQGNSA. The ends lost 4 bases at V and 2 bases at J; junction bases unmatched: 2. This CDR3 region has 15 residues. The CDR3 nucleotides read TGTGCCAGCAGCTCACAGGGGACCTATAATTCACCCCTCCACTTT. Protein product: CASSSQGTYNSPLHF.

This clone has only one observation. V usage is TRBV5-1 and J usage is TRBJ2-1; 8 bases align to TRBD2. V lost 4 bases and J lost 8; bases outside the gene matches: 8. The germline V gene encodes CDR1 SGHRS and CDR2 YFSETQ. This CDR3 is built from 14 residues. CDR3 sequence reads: CASSPGGGHYEQFF. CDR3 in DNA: TGCGCCAGCAGCCCCGGGGGGGGGCATTATGAGCAGTTCTTC.

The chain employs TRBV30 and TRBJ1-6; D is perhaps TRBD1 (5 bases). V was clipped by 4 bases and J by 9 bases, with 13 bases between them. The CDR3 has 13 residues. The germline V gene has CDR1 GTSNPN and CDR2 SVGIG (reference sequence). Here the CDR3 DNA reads TGTGCCTGGAAAAGTTCAAGGGGTTCACCCCTCCACTTT. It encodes CAWKSSRGSPLHF.

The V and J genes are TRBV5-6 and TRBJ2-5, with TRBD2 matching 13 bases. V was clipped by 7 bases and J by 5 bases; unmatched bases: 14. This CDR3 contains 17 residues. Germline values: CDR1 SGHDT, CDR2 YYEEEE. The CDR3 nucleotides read TGTGCCAGCCTGCGGGGACTAGCGGGACTCGGGTATGAGACCCAGTACTTC. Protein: CASLRGLAGLGYETQYF.

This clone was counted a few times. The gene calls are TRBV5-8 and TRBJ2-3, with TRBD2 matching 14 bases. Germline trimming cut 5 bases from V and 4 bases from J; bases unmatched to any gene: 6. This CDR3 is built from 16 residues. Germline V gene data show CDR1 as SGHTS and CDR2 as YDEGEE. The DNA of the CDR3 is TGTGCCAGCAGGCCGACTAGCGGGAGGGCCGCAGATACGCAGTATTTT. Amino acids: CASRPTSGRAADTQYF.

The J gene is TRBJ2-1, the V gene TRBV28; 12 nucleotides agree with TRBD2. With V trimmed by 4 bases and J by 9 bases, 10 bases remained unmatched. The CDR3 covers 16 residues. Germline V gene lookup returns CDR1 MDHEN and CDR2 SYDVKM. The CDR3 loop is CASSSARLAGDGEQFF. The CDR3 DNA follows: TGTGCCAGCAGTTCCGCTCGACTAGCGGGAGATGGTGAGCAGTTCTTC.

The CDR3 sequence: CASSLLARWVTTPNEQFF. The DNA of the CDR3 is TGTGCCAGCAGTCTGCTGGCCCGATGGGTCACGACTCCCAATGAGCAGTTCTTC. The J gene is TRBJ2-1, the V gene TRBV28; D is undetermined. The CDR3 contains 18 residues. The germline V gene has CDR1 MDHEN and CDR2 SYDVKM. The V end lost 5 bases, the J end lost 6 bases, and 26 bases lay between the germline ends.

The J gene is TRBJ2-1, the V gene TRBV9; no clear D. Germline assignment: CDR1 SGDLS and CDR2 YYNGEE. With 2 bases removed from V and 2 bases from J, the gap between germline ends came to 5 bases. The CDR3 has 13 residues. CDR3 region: CASSVEPYNEQFF. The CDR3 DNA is TGTGCCAGCAGCGTGGAGCCCTACAATGAGCAGTTCTTC.

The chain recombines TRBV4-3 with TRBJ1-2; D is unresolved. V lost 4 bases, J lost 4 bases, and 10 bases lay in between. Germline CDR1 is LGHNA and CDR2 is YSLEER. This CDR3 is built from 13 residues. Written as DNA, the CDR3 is TGCGCCAGCAGCCGGGCACTCTCCTATGGCTACACCTTC. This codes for CASSRALSYGYTF.

The CDR3 region has the DNA TGTGCCAGCAGCCTAATAGCGGGAGGCTCCTACGAGCAGTACTTC. The encoded protein is CASSLIAGGSYEQYF. This sequence joins TRBV27 and TRBJ2-7, with 10 bases matching TRBD2. The CDR3 contains 15 residues. Germline V gene sequence: CDR1 MNHEY, CDR2 SMNVEV (reference sequence). The J segment lost 0 bases and the V segment lost 6 bases, leaving 5 bases of the junction unmatched.

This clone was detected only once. In nucleotides, the CDR3 is TGCAGCGTTGAATTTGCGAAGAGCGGGGCCAACGTCCTGACTTTC. This codes for CSVEFAKSGANVLTF. V is TRBV29-1 and J is TRBJ2-6, with D unclear. This CDR3 has 15 residues. CDR1 SQVTM and CDR2 ANQGSEA come from the germline V gene. V lost 2 bases and J 4 bases, leaving 12 bases between the germline ends.

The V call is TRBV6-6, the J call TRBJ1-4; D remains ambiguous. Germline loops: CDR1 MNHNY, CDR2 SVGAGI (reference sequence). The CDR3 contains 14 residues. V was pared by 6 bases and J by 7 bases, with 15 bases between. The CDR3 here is CASSYTSGIEKLFF. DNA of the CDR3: TGTGCCAGCAGCTACACAAGCGGGATTGAAAAACTGTTTTTT.

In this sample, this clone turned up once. The CDR3 loop is CASSPNRGKLFF. In DNA, the CDR3 is TGTGCCAGCAGCCCAAACAGGGGAAAACTGTTTTTT. The V and J genes are TRBV7-8 and TRBJ1-4; the match to TRBD1 covers 7 bases. With V trimmed by 5 bases and J by 10 bases, 4 bases remained unmatched. The CDR3 runs 12 residues. Germline values: CDR1 SGHVS, CDR2 FQNEAQ.

The CDR3, as DNA: TGTGCCAGCAGCTTAGCGGAGGGGTGGAACACCGGGGAGCTGTTTTTT. Amino acid sequence: CASSLAEGWNTGELFF. The chain joins TRBV7-8 to TRBJ2-2, with a possible D match to TRBD2 (6 bases). Germline loops: CDR1 SGHVS, CDR2 FQNEAQ. This CDR3 spans 16 amino acids. V was shortened by 0 bases and J by 1 base, with 9 bases between the two germline ends. Full variable domain (outside the CDR3, taken from reference TRBV7-8 and TRBJ2-2): GAGVSQSPRYKVAKRGQDVALRCDPISGHVSLFWYQQALGQGPEFLTYFQNEAQLDKSGLPSDRFFAERPEGSVSTLKIQRTQQEDSAVYLCASSLAEGWNTGELFFGEGSRLTVL.

CDR3 residues: CASSLDFFTDTQYF. CDR3 nucleotides: TGTGCCAGCAGCTTGGACTTTTTCACAGATACGCAGTATTTT. The chain links TRBV7-2 to TRBJ2-3, with D possibly TRBD2 on 5 matching bases. V was cut by 3 bases and J by 2 bases, with 9 bases left in between. Looked up from germline, CDR1 is SGHTA and CDR2 is FQGNSA. This CDR3 is 14 amino acids long.

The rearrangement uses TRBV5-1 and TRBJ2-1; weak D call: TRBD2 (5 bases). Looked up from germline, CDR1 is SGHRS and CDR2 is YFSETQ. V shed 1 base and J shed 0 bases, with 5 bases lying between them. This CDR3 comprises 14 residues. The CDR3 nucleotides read TGCGCCAGCAGCTTGCGGGACTCCTACAATGAGCAGTTCTTC. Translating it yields CASSLRDSYNEQFF.

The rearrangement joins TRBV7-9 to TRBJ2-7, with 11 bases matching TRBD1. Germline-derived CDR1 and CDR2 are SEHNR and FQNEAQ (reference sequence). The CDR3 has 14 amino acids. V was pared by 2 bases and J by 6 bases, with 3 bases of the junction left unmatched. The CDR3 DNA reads TGTGCCAGCAGCTTACTAGGACAGGGGGCCGAGCAGTACTTC. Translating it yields CASSLLGQGAEQYF.

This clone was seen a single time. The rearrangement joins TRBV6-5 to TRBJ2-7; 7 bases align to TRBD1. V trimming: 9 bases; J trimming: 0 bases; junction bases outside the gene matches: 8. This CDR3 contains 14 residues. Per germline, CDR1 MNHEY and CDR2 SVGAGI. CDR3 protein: CASSTPGGSYEQYF. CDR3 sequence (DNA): TGTGCCAGTTCGACTCCAGGGGGCTCCTACGAGCAGTACTTC.